This T cell receptor beta chain derives from a study of tumor-infiltrating lymphocytes in primary liver carcinoma. Study information: The patients comprised men and women between the ages of 30 and 69 years. Samples gave roughly 3.65 to 8 million productive TCRbeta reads, similar across tissue types.

RNA and DNA were co-extracted from about 19-30 mg of unsorted bulk tissue. Resection treated the patients' primary liver carcinoma. A primer matching the constant region was used to make TCR beta cDNA from 500 to 600 ng of total RNA. Three nested multiplex PCR rounds of slightly modified ARM-PCR generated TCR beta libraries. Both of the initial two PCR rounds ran for 10 cycles and employed TRBV1-TRBV30 forward primers alongside a C-beta reverse primer. MiXCR was run by TCRdb on the multiplex PCR reads, yielding one entry per CDR3 protein. Seen here are about 120,000 distinct CDR3 sequences, roughly 70% observed once, and the top ten hold over 8%. The CDR3 covers 14 residues. Germline CDR1 and CDR2: DFQATT and SNEGSKA (reference sequence). V was pared by 4 bases and J by 5 bases, with 9 bases of the junction left unmatched.

The chain combines TRBV20-1 with TRBJ2-5; TRBD1 matches at 8 bases. The receptor was derived from a woman aged 60-75 years with primary liver carcinoma and hepatitis B virus infection. Source material: tumor-adjacent normal liver tissue. CDR3 nucleotide sequence: TGCAGTGCTACGAGCGCAGGGGGCGCGGAGACCCAGTACTTC. As protein: CSATSAGGAETQYF.